This TCR beta chain was sequenced during a study of T cell changes during pregnancy in multiple sclerosis. Trimming pared 5 bases from V and 6 bases from J, leaving 11 bases between. In germline, CDR1 is MDHEN, CDR2 SYDVKM. This CDR3 is built from 13 residues. Sequencing used immunoSEQ multiplex PCR; TCRdb keeps in-frame clones, though not all of them. The repertoire consists of over 70,000 clones, with almost 95% occurring once and the leading ten covering 2.8%. The chain carries TRBV28 and TRBJ1-5; perhaps TRBD1 as D (5 bases). Specimen: peripheral blood, collected in the third trimester of pregnancy. This receptor was obtained from a female donor in good health, enrolled as a control in a pregnancy study. The chain's CDR3 is CASSPGFRQPQHF. The CDR3 DNA sequence: TGTGCCAGCAGTCCAGGGTTTCGTCAGCCCCAGCATTTT.